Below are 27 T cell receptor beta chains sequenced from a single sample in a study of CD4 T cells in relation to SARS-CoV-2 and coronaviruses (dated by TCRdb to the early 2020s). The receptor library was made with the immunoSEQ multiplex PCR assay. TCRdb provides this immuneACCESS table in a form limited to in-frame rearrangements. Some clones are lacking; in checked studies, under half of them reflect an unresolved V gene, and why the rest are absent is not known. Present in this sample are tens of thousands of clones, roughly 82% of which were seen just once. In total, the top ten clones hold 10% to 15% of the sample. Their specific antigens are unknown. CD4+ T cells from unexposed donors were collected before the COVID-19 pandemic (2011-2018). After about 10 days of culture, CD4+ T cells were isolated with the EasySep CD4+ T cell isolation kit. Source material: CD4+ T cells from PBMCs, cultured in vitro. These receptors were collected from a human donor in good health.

DNA of the CDR3: TGTGCCAGCAGCCCGTTTAGGGGGGACACAGATACGCAGTATTTT. The encoded protein is CASSPFRGDTDTQYF. The chain uses TRBV14 and TRBJ2-3, with D perhaps being TRBD1 or TRBD2 (6 bases each). CDR1 is SGHDN, CDR2 FVKESK, per germline. The CDR3 is made up of 15 amino acids. V was trimmed by 4 bases and J by 2 bases, leaving 13 bases between them.

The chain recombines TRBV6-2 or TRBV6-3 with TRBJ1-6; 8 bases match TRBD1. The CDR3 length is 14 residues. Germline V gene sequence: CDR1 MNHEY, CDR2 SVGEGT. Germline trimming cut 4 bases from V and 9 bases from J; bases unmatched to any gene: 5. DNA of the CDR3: TGTGCCAGCAGTTTCGGACAGGGAGTTTCACCCCTCCACTTT. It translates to CASSFGQGVSPLHF.

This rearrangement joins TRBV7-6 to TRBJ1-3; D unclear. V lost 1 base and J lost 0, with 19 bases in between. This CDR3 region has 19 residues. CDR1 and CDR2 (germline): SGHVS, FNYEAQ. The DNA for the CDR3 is TGTGCCAGCAGCTTAGAGGTGATGGTGGACGGGAGCTCTGGAAACACCATATATTTT. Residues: CASSLEVMVDGSSGNTIYF.

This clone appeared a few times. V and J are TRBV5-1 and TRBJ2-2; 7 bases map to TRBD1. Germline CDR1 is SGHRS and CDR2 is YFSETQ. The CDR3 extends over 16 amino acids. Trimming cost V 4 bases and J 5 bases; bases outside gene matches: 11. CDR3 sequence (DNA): TGCGCCAGCAGCCAGCCGGGACAGACCAAAACCGGGGAGCTGTTTTTT. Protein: CASSQPGQTKTGELFF. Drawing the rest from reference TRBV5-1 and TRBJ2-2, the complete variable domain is KAGVTQTPRYLIKTRGQQVTLSCSPISGHRSVSWYQQTPGQGLQFLFEYFSETQRNKGNFPGRFSGRQFSNSRSEMNVSTLELGDSALYLCASSQPGQTKTGELFFGEGSRLTVL.

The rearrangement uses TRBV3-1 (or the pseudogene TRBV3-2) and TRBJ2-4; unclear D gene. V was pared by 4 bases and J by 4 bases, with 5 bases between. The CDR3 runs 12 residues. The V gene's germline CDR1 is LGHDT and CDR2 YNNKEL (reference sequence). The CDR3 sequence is CASSREKNIQYF. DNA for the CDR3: TGTGCCAGCAGCCGAGAAAAAAACATTCAGTACTTC.

The CDR3 loop is CASSYLLGTDTQYF. The CDR3 DNA reads as TGTGCCAGCAGTTACCTCCTGGGCACAGATACGCAGTATTTT. This chain uses TRBV6-2 or TRBV6-3 with TRBJ2-3; D remains ambiguous. This CDR3 has 14 residues. The V and J ends lost 2 bases and 1 base respectively, with 7 bases between them. From germline, CDR1 is MNHEY and CDR2 SVGEGT.

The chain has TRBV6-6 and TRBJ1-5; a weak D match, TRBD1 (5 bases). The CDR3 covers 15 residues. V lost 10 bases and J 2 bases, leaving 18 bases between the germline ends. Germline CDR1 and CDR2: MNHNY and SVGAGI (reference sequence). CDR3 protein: CATSFGGEGNQPQHF. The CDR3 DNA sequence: TGTGCCACCAGCTTCGGGGGGGAGGGCAATCAGCCCCAGCATTTT.

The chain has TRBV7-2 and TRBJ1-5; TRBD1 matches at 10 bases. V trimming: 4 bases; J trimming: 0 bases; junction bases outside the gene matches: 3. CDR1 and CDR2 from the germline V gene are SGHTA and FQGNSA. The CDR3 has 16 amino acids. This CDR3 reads CASSSGQGGSNQPQHF. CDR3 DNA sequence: TGTGCCAGCAGCTCAGGACAGGGGGGTAGCAATCAGCCCCAGCATTTT.

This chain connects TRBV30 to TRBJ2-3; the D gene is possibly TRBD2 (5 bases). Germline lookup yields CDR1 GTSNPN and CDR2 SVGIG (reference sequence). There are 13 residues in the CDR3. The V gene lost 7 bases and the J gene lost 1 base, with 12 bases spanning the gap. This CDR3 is CAFQRARTDTQYF. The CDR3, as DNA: TGTGCCTTCCAGAGGGCCCGCACAGATACGCAGTATTTT.

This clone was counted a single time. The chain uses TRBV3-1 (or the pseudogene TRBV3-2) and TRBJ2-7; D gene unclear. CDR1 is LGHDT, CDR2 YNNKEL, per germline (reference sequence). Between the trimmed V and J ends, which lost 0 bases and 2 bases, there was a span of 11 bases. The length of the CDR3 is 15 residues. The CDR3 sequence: CASSQDTQITYEQYF. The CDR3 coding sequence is TGTGCCAGCAGCCAAGATACACAGATTACCTACGAGCAGTACTTC.

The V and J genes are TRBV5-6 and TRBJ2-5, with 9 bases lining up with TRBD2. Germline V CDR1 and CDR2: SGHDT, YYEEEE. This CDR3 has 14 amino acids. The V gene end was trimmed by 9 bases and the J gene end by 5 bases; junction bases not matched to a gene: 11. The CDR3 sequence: CATTGGGGAETQYF. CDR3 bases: TGTGCCACCACTGGTGGCGGGGGGGCCGAGACCCAGTACTTC.

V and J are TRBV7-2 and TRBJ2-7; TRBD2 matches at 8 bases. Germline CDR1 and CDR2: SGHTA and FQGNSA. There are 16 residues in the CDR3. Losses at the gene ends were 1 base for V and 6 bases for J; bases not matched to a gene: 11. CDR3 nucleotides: TGTGCCAGCAGCTTAGGGCCTACGGGACTAGAGGGCGAGCAGTACTTC. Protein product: CASSLGPTGLEGEQYF.

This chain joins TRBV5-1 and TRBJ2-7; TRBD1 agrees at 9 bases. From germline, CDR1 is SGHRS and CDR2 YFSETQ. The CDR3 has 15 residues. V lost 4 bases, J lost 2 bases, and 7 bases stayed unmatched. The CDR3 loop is CASSPDRDRAYEQYF. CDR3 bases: TGCGCCAGCAGCCCGGACCGGGACAGGGCCTACGAGCAGTACTTC.

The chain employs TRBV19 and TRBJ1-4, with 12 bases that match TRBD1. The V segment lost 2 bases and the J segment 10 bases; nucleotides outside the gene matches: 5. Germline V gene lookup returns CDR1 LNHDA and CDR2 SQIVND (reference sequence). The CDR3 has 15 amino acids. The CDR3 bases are TGTGCCAGTAGTATATCCGGGACAGGGGGCCGAAAACTGTTTTTT. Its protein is CASSISGTGGRKLFF.

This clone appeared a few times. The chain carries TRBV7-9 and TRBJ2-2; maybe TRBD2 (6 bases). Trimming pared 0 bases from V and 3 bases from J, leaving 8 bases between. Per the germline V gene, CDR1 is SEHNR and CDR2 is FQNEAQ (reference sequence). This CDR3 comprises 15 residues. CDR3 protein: CASSLASGYTGELFF. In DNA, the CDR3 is TGTGCCAGCAGCTTAGCTAGCGGCTACACCGGGGAGCTGTTTTTT.

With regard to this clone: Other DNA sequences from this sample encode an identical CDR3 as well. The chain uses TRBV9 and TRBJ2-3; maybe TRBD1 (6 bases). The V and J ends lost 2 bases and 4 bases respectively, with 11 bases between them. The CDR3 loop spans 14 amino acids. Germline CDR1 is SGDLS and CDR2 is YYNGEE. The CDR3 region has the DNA TGTGCCAGCAGCGTCGCACAGGGAGCAGATACGCAGTATTTT. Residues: CASSVAQGADTQYF.

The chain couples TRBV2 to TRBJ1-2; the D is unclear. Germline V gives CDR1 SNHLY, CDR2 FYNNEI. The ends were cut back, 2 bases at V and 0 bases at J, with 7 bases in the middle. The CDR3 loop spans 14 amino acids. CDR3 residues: CASSEWPANYGYTF. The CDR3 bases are TGTGCCAGCAGTGAATGGCCCGCTAACTATGGCTACACCTTC.

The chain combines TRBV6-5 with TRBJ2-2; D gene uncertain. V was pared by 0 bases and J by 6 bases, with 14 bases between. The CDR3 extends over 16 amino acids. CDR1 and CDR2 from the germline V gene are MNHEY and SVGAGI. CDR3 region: CASSYSFWGKAGELFF. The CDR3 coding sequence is TGTGCCAGCAGTTACTCTTTTTGGGGAAAAGCCGGGGAGCTGTTTTTT.

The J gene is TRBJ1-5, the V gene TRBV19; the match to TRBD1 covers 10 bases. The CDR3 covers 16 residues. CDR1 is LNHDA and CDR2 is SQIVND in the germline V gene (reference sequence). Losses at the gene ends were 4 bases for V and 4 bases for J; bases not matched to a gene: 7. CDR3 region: CASSTPGQGSNQPQHF. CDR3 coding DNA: TGTGCCAGTAGTACTCCGGGACAGGGGAGTAATCAGCCCCAGCATTTT.

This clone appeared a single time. CDR3 residues: CAISEGPGGAKNIQYF. CDR3 DNA sequence: TGTGCCATCAGTGAAGGTCCCGGGGGAGCCAAAAACATTCAGTACTTC. The chain links TRBV10-3 to TRBJ2-4; D is possibly TRBD2 (6 bases). The CDR3 runs to 16 residues. Trimming took off 3 bases at V and 0 bases at J, with 12 bases between the two ends. Germline CDR1 reads ENHRY; CDR2 reads SYGVKD.

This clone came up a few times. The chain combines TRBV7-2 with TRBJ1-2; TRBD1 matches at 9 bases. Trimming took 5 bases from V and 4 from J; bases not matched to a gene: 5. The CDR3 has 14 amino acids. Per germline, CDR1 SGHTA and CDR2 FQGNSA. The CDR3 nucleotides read TGTGCCAGCAGCGTCGGACAGGGGTTCTATGGCTACACCTTC. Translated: CASSVGQGFYGYTF. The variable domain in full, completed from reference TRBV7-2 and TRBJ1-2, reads GAGVSQSPSNKVTEKGKDVELRCDPISGHTALYWYRQSLGQGLEFLIYFQGNSAPDKSGLPSDRFSAERTGGSVSTLTIQRTQQEDSAVYLCASSVGQGFYGYTFGSGTRLTVV.

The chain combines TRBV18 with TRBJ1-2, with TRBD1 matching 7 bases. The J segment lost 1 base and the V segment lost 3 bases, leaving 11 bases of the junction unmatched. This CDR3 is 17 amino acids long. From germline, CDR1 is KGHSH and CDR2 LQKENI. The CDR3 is CASSPMRQGGLNYGYTF. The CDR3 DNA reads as TGTGCCAGCTCACCGATGCGACAGGGCGGGCTTAACTATGGCTACACCTTC.

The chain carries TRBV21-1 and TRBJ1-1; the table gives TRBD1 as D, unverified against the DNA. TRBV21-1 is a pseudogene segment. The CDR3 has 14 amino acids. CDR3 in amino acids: CASSNQVPNTEAFF. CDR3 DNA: TGTGCCAGCAGCAATCAGGTCCCGAACACTGAAGCTTTCTTT.

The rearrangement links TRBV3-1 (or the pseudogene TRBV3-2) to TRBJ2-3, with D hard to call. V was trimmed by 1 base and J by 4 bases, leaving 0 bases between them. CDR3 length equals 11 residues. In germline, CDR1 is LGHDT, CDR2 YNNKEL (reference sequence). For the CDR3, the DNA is TGTGCCAGCAGCCAAGCAGATACGCAGTATTTT. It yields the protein CASSQADTQYF.

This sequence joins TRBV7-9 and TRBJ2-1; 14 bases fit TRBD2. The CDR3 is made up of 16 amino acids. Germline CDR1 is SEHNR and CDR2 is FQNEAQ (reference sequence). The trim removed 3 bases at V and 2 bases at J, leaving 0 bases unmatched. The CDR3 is CASSLTSGRAYNEQFF. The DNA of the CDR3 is TGTGCCAGCAGCTTGACTAGCGGGAGGGCCTACAATGAGCAGTTCTTC.

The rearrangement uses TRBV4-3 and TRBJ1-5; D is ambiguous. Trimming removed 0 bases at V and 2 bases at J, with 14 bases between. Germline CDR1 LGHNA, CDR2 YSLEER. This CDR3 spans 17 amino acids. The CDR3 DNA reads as TGCGCCAGCAGCCAAGATATCGGTGGCTTAGGCAATCAGCCCCAGCATTTT. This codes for CASSQDIGGLGNQPQHF.

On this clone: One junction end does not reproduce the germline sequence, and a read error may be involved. CDR3 in amino acids: CASSPLSAVFF. CDR3 bases: TGTGCCAGCAGCCCGCTGTCTGCGGTTTTTTTT. The chain joins TRBV11-2 to TRBJ2-3; D is unclear. The germline CDR1 and CDR2 sequences are SGHAT and FQNNGV. This CDR3 contains 11 residues.